This TCR beta chain was sequenced for a study of T cells in Graves' hyperthyroidism and ophthalmopathy. This clonotype occurred once. RNA transcripts yielded amplified TCR beta CDR3 regions. Primed by the HTBI set, a first-round RT-PCR was run on the TCR CDR3. TCRdb re-derived calls from the multiplex PCR reads in MiXCR, one entry per CDR3 protein. Among hundreds of thousands of distinct CDR3 sequences listed, roughly a third were seen once. Germline lookup yields CDR1 MNHEY and CDR2 SVGAGI. V shed 0 bases and J shed 1 base, with 11 bases lying between them. CDR3 length: 16 amino acids. The sequence was collected from a woman aged 40 to 49 with Graves' hyperthyroidism. The specimen was blood. The rearrangement joins TRBV6-5 to TRBJ2-3; D is ambiguous. The CDR3 region is CASSYSRASGTDTQYF. The CDR3, as DNA: TGTGCCAGCAGTTACTCTCGGGCTTCGGGCACAGATACGCAGTATTTT.